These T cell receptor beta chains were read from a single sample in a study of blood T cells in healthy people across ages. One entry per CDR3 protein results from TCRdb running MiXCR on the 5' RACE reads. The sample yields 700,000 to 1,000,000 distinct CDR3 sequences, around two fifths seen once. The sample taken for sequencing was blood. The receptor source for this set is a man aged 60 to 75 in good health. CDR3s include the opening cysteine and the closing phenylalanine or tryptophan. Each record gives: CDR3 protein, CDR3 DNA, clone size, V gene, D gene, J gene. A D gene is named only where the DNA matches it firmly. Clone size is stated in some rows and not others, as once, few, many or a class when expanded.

CDR3: CASSRRGTGELSTDTQYF; DNA: TGTGCCAGCAGCCGTCGGGGGACGGGGGAACTTAGCACAGATACGCAGTATTTT; size: .; V: TRBV7-2; D: .; J: TRBJ2-3
CDR3: CASSPRDYPLPDTQYF; DNA: TGTGCCAGCAGTCCTCGGGACTACCCTCTCCCAGATACGCAGTATTTT; size: few; V: TRBV6-2/TRBV6-3; D: TRBD2; J: TRBJ2-3
CDR3: CASSPAASMYNEQFF; DNA: TGTGCCAGCAGCCCAGCTGCGTCCATGTACAATGAGCAGTTCTTC; size: .; V: TRBV7-3; D: .; J: TRBJ2-1
CDR3: CATAPGQGAYEQYF; DNA: TGTGCCACCGCACCGGGACAGGGTGCCTACGAGCAGTACTTC; size: .; V: TRBV28; D: TRBD1; J: TRBJ2-7
CDR3: CASSQGGTGGVTEAFF; DNA: TGCGCCAGCAGCCAGGGAGGGACAGGGGGCGTAACTGAAGCTTTCTTT; size: .; V: TRBV4-3; D: TRBD1; J: TRBJ1-1
CDR3: CASSLAGFNYEQYF; DNA: TGTGCCAGCAGCTTAGCGGGGTTTAACTACGAGCAGTACTTC; size: few; V: TRBV13; D: .; J: TRBJ2-7
CDR3: CASSPIQGTGELFF; DNA: TGTGCCAGCAGTCCTATACAGGGGACCGGGGAGCTGTTTTTT; size: .; V: TRBV27; D: TRBD1; J: TRBJ2-2
CDR3: CAISGTRNEQFF; DNA: TGTGCCATCAGCGGGACCCGCAATGAGCAGTTCTTC; size: few; V: TRBV6-6; D: TRBD2; J: TRBJ2-1
CDR3: CASSPPIKGEAFF; DNA: TGTGCCAGCAGCCCCCCGATCAAAGGTGAAGCTTTCTTT; size: .; V: TRBV7-2; D: .; J: TRBJ1-1
CDR3: CASSSGTSGGAGTDTQYF; DNA: TGTGCCAGCAGCTCCGGGACTAGCGGGGGGGCAGGCACAGATACGCAGTATTTT; size: few; V: TRBV21-1; D: .; J: TRBJ2-3
CDR3: CASRGQGATNEKLFF; DNA: TGTGCCTCCAGGGGACAGGGGGCAACTAATGAAAAACTGTTTTTT; size: few; V: TRBV10-3; D: TRBD1; J: TRBJ1-4
CDR3: CASSELAGATNTGELFF; DNA: TGCGCCAGCAGTGAGTTAGCGGGGGCCACGAACACCGGGGAGCTGTTTTTT; size: .; V: TRBV10-1; D: TRBD2; J: TRBJ2-2
CDR3: CATSDVQDTTDTQYF; DNA: TGTGCCACCAGTGATGTTCAGGACACCACAGATACGCAGTATTTT; size: .; V: TRBV24-1; D: .; J: TRBJ2-3
CDR3: CSVGSGTSMFF; DNA: .; size: .; V: TRBV29-1; D: .; J: TRBJ2-1
CDR3: CATTAGTDPYEQYF; DNA: TGTGCTACTACCGCCGGGACAGATCCCTACGAGCAGTACTTC; size: .; V: TRBV25-1; D: TRBD1; J: TRBJ2-7
CDR3: CASSLGVVRGSEQYF; DNA: TGTGCCAGCAGTTTAGGGGTGGTTAGGGGCAGCGAGCAGTACTTC; size: .; V: TRBV28; D: .; J: TRBJ2-7
CDR3: CASSPYEGDEQFF; DNA: TGTGCCAGCAGTCCCTACGAGGGTGATGAGCAGTTCTTC; size: .; V: TRBV27; D: .; J: TRBJ2-1
CDR3: CASTPPRGTGDSESQYF; DNA: TGTGCCAGCACCCCTCCACGCGGGACAGGAGACAGCGAGTCCCAGTACTTC; size: many; V: TRBV6-5; D: TRBD1; J: TRBJ2-5
CDR3: CASRTTSGGLQETQYF; DNA: TGCGCCAGCAGAACAACTAGCGGGGGCCTCCAAGAGACCCAGTACTTC; size: few; V: TRBV5-1; D: TRBD2; J: TRBJ2-5
CDR3: CAISMTENEQFF; DNA: TGTGCCATCAGTATGACGGAGAATGAGCAGTTCTTC; size: .; V: TRBV10-3; D: .; J: TRBJ2-1
CDR3: CSASLSRGGWNYGYTF; DNA: TGCAGTGCTAGTCTTTCCAGGGGCGGATGGAACTATGGCTACACCTTC; size: few; V: TRBV20-1; D: .; J: TRBJ1-2
CDR3: CASSPRTSNEQFF; DNA: TGTGCCAGCTCACCGCGGACTAGCAATGAGCAGTTCTTC; size: .; V: TRBV18; D: TRBD2; J: TRBJ2-1
CDR3: CASSRQVGGLGQPQHF; DNA: TGTGCCAGCAGCCGTCAAGTCGGGGGGCTGGGTCAGCCCCAGCATTTT; size: few; V: TRBV12-3/TRBV12-4; D: .; J: TRBJ1-5
CDR3: CASRHRGSSTGELFF; DNA: TGTGCCAGCAGACACCGCGGGAGCTCGACCGGGGAGCTGTTTTTT; size: .; V: TRBV6-2/TRBV6-3; D: TRBD2; J: TRBJ2-2
CDR3: CASSQDLGIAQQFF; DNA: TGTGCCAGCAGCCAAGATTTGGGAATAGCTCAGCAGTTCTTC; size: few; V: TRBV14; D: .; J: TRBJ2-1
CDR3: CASSTGGGRSDYGYTF; DNA: TGTGCCAGCTCCACCGGTGGGGGGCGATCAGACTATGGCTACACCTTC; size: once; V: TRBV27; D: .; J: TRBJ1-2
CDR3: CSVEEGTF; DNA: TGCAGCGTTGAAGAGGGCACCTTC; size: few; V: TRBV29-1; D: .; J: TRBJ1-2
CDR3: CASSLGQGSYSEQFF; DNA: TGCGCCAGCAGCTTGGGCCAAGGCTCCTACAGTGAGCAGTTCTTC; size: .; V: TRBV5-1; D: .; J: TRBJ2-1
CDR3: CSTRDEYEKVYQETQYF; DNA: TGCAGTACAAGAGATGAGTACGAAAAAGTGTACCAAGAGACCCAGTACTTC; size: .; V: TRBV20-1; D: .; J: TRBJ2-5
CDR3: CASSTGTGGTYEQYF; DNA: TGTGCCAGCAGCACCGGGACAGGGGGAACCTACGAGCAGTACTTC; size: .; V: TRBV6-6; D: TRBD1; J: TRBJ2-7
CDR3: CASTLDRGYYGYTF; DNA: TGTGCCAGCACCTTGGACAGGGGGTACTATGGCTACACCTTC; size: .; V: TRBV2; D: TRBD1; J: TRBJ1-2
CDR3: CASSYRENTGELFF; DNA: TGTGCCAGCAGTTACCGAGAGAACACCGGGGAGCTGTTTTTT; size: .; V: TRBV6-2/TRBV6-3; D: .; J: TRBJ2-2
CDR3: CASSRNRDEQYF; DNA: TGTGCCAGCAGTCGAAACCGAGACGAGCAGTACTTC; size: many; V: TRBV25-1; D: .; J: TRBJ2-7
CDR3: CAIRDRDTEAFF; DNA: TGTGCCATCAGAGACCGGGACACCGAAGCTTTCTTT; size: .; V: TRBV10-3; D: .; J: TRBJ1-1
CDR3: CASSQRGAQPQHF; DNA: TGTGCCAGCAGCCAACGGGGAGCTCAGCCCCAGCATTTT; size: .; V: TRBV3-1; D: .; J: TRBJ1-5
CDR3: CSVVLTNSYNEQFF; DNA: TGCAGCGTTGTGTTGACGAACTCCTACAATGAGCAGTTCTTC; size: many; V: TRBV29-1; D: .; J: TRBJ2-1
CDR3: CASKGRDRGVEQYF; DNA: TGTGCCAGCAAAGGGCGGGACAGGGGGGTCGAGCAGTACTTC; size: .; V: TRBV6-1; D: TRBD1; J: TRBJ2-7
CDR3: CASSVLSGGDNEQFF; DNA: TGTGCCAGCAGCGTCCTGTCTGGCGGGGACAATGAGCAGTTCTTC; size: .; V: TRBV9; D: .; J: TRBJ2-1
CDR3: CASSLALSAVNTEAFF; DNA: TGTGCCAGCAGTTTAGCGCTATCGGCGGTGAACACTGAAGCTTTCTTT; size: .; V: TRBV12-3/TRBV12-4; D: .; J: TRBJ1-1
CDR3: CASGPGGQGAYEQYF; DNA: TGTGCCAGCGGACCTGGCGGACAGGGGGCCTACGAGCAGTACTTC; size: .; V: TRBV28; D: TRBD1; J: TRBJ2-7
CDR3: CASRRGLAETQYF; DNA: TGTGCCAGCAGGCGGGGACTAGCGGAGACCCAGTACTTC; size: .; V: TRBV12-3/TRBV12-4; D: TRBD2; J: TRBJ2-5
CDR3: CASQRGGTDTQYF; DNA: TGTGCCAGCCAGCGGGGGGGCACAGATACGCAGTATTTT; size: .; V: TRBV27; D: TRBD2; J: TRBJ2-3
CDR3: CASSSPRGGLNNEQFF; DNA: TGTGCCAGCAGCTCCCCCAGGGGGGGCTTAAACAATGAGCAGTTCTTC; size: .; V: TRBV7-2; D: .; J: TRBJ2-1
CDR3: CASSFTTGDEQYF; DNA: TGTGCCAGCAGTTTCACGACAGGGGACGAGCAGTACTTC; size: .; V: TRBV12-3/TRBV12-4; D: TRBD1; J: TRBJ2-7
CDR3: CAWSVRPNYEQYF; DNA: TGTGCCTGGAGTGTACGGCCCAACTACGAGCAGTACTTC; size: .; V: TRBV30; D: .; J: TRBJ2-7
CDR3: CASSGDTYSNQPQHF; DNA: TGTGCCAGCAGCGGAGACACTTATAGCAATCAGCCCCAGCATTTT; size: few; V: TRBV7-9; D: .; J: TRBJ1-5
CDR3: CASSQDWTGNYGYTF; DNA: TGTGCCAGCAGCCAAGATTGGACAGGGAACTATGGCTACACCTTC; size: .; V: TRBV3-1; D: TRBD1; J: TRBJ1-2
CDR3: CASSQNSGPQYF; DNA: TGCGCCAGCAGCCAAAATAGCGGGCCGCAGTACTTC; size: .; V: TRBV4-1; D: TRBD2; J: TRBJ2-5
CDR3: CASSRTEKNTEAFF; DNA: TGTGCCAGCAGTAGGACAGAGAAGAACACTGAAGCTTTCTTT; size: few; V: TRBV6-2/TRBV6-3; D: .; J: TRBJ1-1
CDR3: CASRSGLAGGDTQYF; DNA: TGCGCCAGCCGCTCGGGACTAGCGGGGGGTGATACGCAGTATTTT; size: .; V: TRBV5-1; D: TRBD2; J: TRBJ2-3
CDR3: CASSLLALWNEQFF; DNA: TGTGCCAGTAGTTTATTAGCCCTGTGGAATGAGCAGTTCTTC; size: .; V: TRBV28; D: .; J: TRBJ2-1
CDR3: CASSRTPTDTQYF; DNA: TGTGCCAGCAGTCGGACGCCCACAGATACGCAGTATTTT; size: few; V: TRBV27; D: .; J: TRBJ2-3
CDR3: CASSLPGTGSYTF; DNA: TGTGCCAGCAGCTTACCAGGGACCGGCAGCTACACCTTC; size: .; V: TRBV7-9; D: .; J: TRBJ1-2
CDR3: CSAGTTGIGGYTF; DNA: TGCAGTGCTGGAACGACGGGGATAGGAGGCTACACCTTC; size: few; V: TRBV20-1; D: .; J: TRBJ1-2
CDR3: CASSKAAQTSGGRNEQFF; DNA: TGTGCCAGCAGCAAAGCGGCCCAGACTAGCGGGGGGAGGAATGAGCAGTTCTTC; size: .; V: TRBV21-1; D: .; J: TRBJ2-1
CDR3: CAISELSSSYEQYF; DNA: TGTGCCATCAGTGAGCTCTCGAGCTCCTACGAGCAGTACTTC; size: .; V: TRBV10-3; D: .; J: TRBJ2-7
CDR3: CASSAGTGPWKQYF; DNA: TGTGCCAGCAGTGCCGGGACAGGCCCCTGGAAGCAGTACTTC; size: .; V: TRBV6-2/TRBV6-3; D: TRBD1; J: TRBJ2-7
CDR3: CASSTRPSVGKETQYF; DNA: TGTGCCAGTAGTACTCGGCCTAGCGTGGGAAAAGAGACCCAGTACTTC; size: .; V: TRBV19; D: .; J: TRBJ2-5
CDR3: CASSLRQGASSYNSPLHF; DNA: TGTGCCAGCAGCCTGAGACAGGGAGCGAGCTCCTATAATTCACCCCTCCACTTT; size: .; V: TRBV6-1; D: TRBD1; J: TRBJ1-6
CDR3: CASSFQGPQYF; DNA: TGTGCCAGCAGCTTCCAGGGGCCCCAGTACTTC; size: .; V: TRBV11-3; D: .; J: TRBJ2-5